This entry lists 28 T cell receptor beta chains sequenced from one sample in a study of CD8+ T cells in alopecia areata. Sequencing templates came from extracted RNA that was reverse transcribed into cDNA. Using immunoSEQ multiplex PCR, the repertoire was profiled, and TCRdb retains in-frame clones only, with some absent. The top ten hold around a tenth of the sample, which has 180,000 or so clones, approximately 49% seen once. Treatment specified: oral pan-JAK inhibitor, 5-10 mg twice daily. This specimen consisted of CD8+ T cells sorted from blood, obtained around week 54, from a patient treated with tofacitinib. The receptors stem from a human donor with alopecia areata.

J is TRBJ1-2 and V is TRBV10-3; D gene unclear. There are 12 residues in the CDR3. Trimming removed 3 bases at V and 4 bases at J, with 6 bases between. Germline V gene lookup returns CDR1 ENHRY and CDR2 SYGVKD. The CDR3 protein is CAISDLTYGYTF. For the CDR3, the DNA is TGTGCCATCAGTGATTTAACCTATGGCTACACCTTC.

In this sample, this clone turned up a few times. The chain recombines TRBV27 with TRBJ2-1; 7 nucleotides align to TRBD1. This CDR3 region has 13 residues. The V segment lost 1 base and the J segment 8 bases; nucleotides outside the gene matches: 2. Germline V gives CDR1 MNHEY, CDR2 SMNVEV (reference sequence). The CDR3 DNA is TGTGCCAGCAGTTTATGGGACAGTTATGAGCAGTTCTTC. Translated: CASSLWDSYEQFF.

The CDR3 DNA is TGTGCCAGCAGCGGTTCGTGGAACCTGAATGAGCAGTTCTTC. Protein sequence: CASSGSWNLNEQFF. The genes are TRBV27 and TRBJ2-1; D is unclear. The germline V and J ends were trimmed by 6 bases and 7 bases, with 16 bases remaining between them. The CDR3 is 14 residues long. CDR1 is MNHEY and CDR2 is SMNVEV in the germline V gene (reference sequence).

A few counts support this clone. The chain combines TRBV6-5 with TRBJ1-2; no reliable D call. V was cut by 2 bases and J by 14 bases, with 15 bases left in between. The CDR3 sequence is 12 residues long. The germline V gene encodes CDR1 MNHEY and CDR2 SVGAGI. The CDR3 region is CASSYGPGSLTF. The CDR3 coding sequence is TGTGCCAGCAGTTACGGCCCAGGTTCCCTTACCTTC.

V is TRBV4-3 and J is TRBJ2-1; tentatively, D is TRBD1 or TRBD2 (5 bases each). From germline, CDR1 is LGHNA and CDR2 YSLEER. The CDR3 runs to 16 residues. Trimming stripped 3 bases from V and 3 bases from J, with 15 bases between. CDR3 region: CASSQVGGSYYNEQFF. In nucleotides, the CDR3 is TGCGCCAGCAGCCAGGTTGGGGGATCGTACTACAATGAGCAGTTCTTC.

This rearrangement joins TRBV7-6 to TRBJ2-1; TRBD1 agrees at 7 bases. Trimming removed 5 bases from V and 2 bases from J; junction bases left unmatched: 6. Germline assignment: CDR1 SGHVS and CDR2 FNYEAQ. This CDR3 is built from 15 residues. CDR3 sequence (DNA): TGTGCCAGCAGCAGCCACAGGGGTCCCTACAATGAGCAGTTCTTC. This translates into CASSSHRGPYNEQFF.

V is TRBV4-2 and J is TRBJ2-3, with TRBD2 matching over 16 bases. Trimming removed 4 bases from V and 6 bases from J; junction bases left unmatched: 4. Germline V lookup: CDR1 LGHNA, CDR2 YNFKEQ. This CDR3 region has 16 residues. The CDR3 nucleotides are TGTGCCAGCAGCCCGGGACTAGCGGGGGGGGAGGATACGCAGTATTTT. It translates to CASSPGLAGGEDTQYF.

The J gene is TRBJ2-1, the V gene TRBV30, with 10 bases matching TRBD1. Trimming at V came to 5 bases and at J to 6 bases, leaving 4 bases not matched to a gene. Per germline, CDR1 GTSNPN and CDR2 SVGIG (reference sequence). The CDR3 totals 13 residues. The CDR3 DNA follows: TGTGCCTGGGGACAGGGGGAGGTCAATGAGCAGTTCTTC. It codes for CAWGQGEVNEQFF.

This clone showed up just a few times. The chain joins TRBV10-3 to TRBJ2-5; tentatively, D is TRBD1 (6 bases). The V gene's germline CDR1 is ENHRY and CDR2 SYGVKD. Trimming took off 3 bases at V and 3 bases at J, with 17 bases between the two ends. The CDR3 is made up of 16 amino acids. The CDR3 DNA reads TGTGCCATCAGTGAAGTAAGGGGGAAGGTGGAAGAGACCCAGTACTTC. It encodes CAISEVRGKVEETQYF.

This clone showed up just a few times. The chain joins TRBV15 to TRBJ2-3; TRBD1 aligns across 7 bases. The CDR3 contains 14 residues. Trimming at V came to 4 bases and at J to 1 base, leaving 2 bases not matched to a gene. In germline, CDR1 is LNHNV, CDR2 YYDKDF (reference sequence). The CDR3 DNA reads TGTGCCACCAGCACTCAGGGGGGCACAGATACGCAGTATTTT. This gives the protein CATSTQGGTDTQYF.

The CDR3 protein is CAWSRQGDYGYTF. The CDR3 DNA reads TGTGCCTGGAGTAGACAGGGGGACTATGGCTACACCTTC. This chain uses TRBV30 with TRBJ1-2, with 9 positions matching TRBD1. The CDR3 is 13 amino acids. The V gene's germline CDR1 is GTSNPN and CDR2 SVGIG (reference sequence). The junction had 1 base not matched to a gene; V was cut back by 2 bases and J by 3 bases.

The V call is TRBV5-6, the J call TRBJ2-7, with no clear D. CDR1 is SGHDT, CDR2 YYEEEE, per germline. This CDR3 is built from 14 residues. Trimming left V 0 bases short and J 1 base short, with 8 bases between. CDR3: CASSLGEASYEQYF. CDR3 nucleotides: TGTGCCAGCAGCTTGGGAGAGGCTTCCTACGAGCAGTACTTC.

This rearrangement joins TRBV5-1 to TRBJ1-1; no definite D call. In germline, CDR1 is SGHRS, CDR2 YFSETQ. V lost 6 bases and J lost 3, with 12 bases in between. CDR3 length: 13 amino acids. This chain's CDR3 is CASTLTGYTEAFF. The CDR3 coding sequence is TGCGCCAGCACCCTCACGGGGTACACTGAAGCTTTCTTT.

In this sample, this clone turned up a few times. This chain connects TRBV5-8 to TRBJ2-7; TRBD1 aligns across 9 bases. V shed 5 bases and J 2 bases; nucleotides not matched to a gene: 2. Per germline, CDR1 SGHTS and CDR2 YDEGEE. The CDR3 has 13 amino acids. CDR3 DNA: TGTGCCAGCAGTAGGACAGGGGCCTACGAGCAGTACTTC. Its translation: CASSRTGAYEQYF.

The chain has TRBV7-9 and TRBJ2-5, with D uncertain. With 8 bases removed from V and 5 bases from J, the gap between germline ends came to 12 bases. The CDR3 runs to 12 residues. Germline lookup yields CDR1 SEHNR and CDR2 FQNEAQ (reference sequence). This CDR3 is CASAGFPETQYF. The CDR3, as DNA: TGTGCCAGCGCTGGTTTCCCCGAGACCCAGTACTTC.

This chain uses TRBV4-1 with TRBJ2-3, with 8 bases matching TRBD2. Looked up from germline, CDR1 is MGHRA and CDR2 is YSYEKL. V trimming: 4 bases; J trimming: 4 bases; junction bases outside the gene matches: 4. The CDR3 has 14 residues. The CDR3 DNA reads as TGCGCCAGCAGCCCTGAACTAGCGGCAGATACGCAGTATTTT. It is translated as CASSPELAADTQYF.

This chain joins TRBV7-3 and TRBJ2-5; TRBD1 matches at 9 bases. Unmatched junction bases numbered 4, after V lost 0 bases and J lost 5 bases. In germline, CDR1 is SGHTA, CDR2 FQGTGA. CDR3 length: 15 amino acids. CDR3 residues: CASSLTRGTGETQYF. CDR3 DNA: TGTGCCAGCAGCTTAACACGTGGGACAGGGGAGACCCAGTACTTC.

The chain has TRBV5-6 and TRBJ2-7, with a weak D call TRBD1 (6 bases). Germline V gene sequence: CDR1 SGHDT, CDR2 YYEEEE. CDR3 length: 13 amino acids. The V end lost 4 bases, the J end lost 3 bases, and 11 bases lay between the germline ends. CDR3 DNA: TGTGCCAGCAGCCCGCAAGGGGGCTACGAGCAGTACTTC. Protein product: CASSPQGGYEQYF.

The chain is built from TRBV29-1 and TRBJ2-7; TRBD1 agrees at 7 bases. Germline V gives CDR1 SQVTM, CDR2 ANQGSEA. The junction had 10 bases not matched to a gene; V was cut back by 0 bases and J by 8 bases. CDR3 length: 14 amino acids. CDR3 DNA: TGCAGCGTTGAAGATTCTCCGGGACAGAGCAAGCAGTACTTC. It translates to CSVEDSPGQSKQYF.

The chain has TRBV5-1 and TRBJ2-6; D not resolved. CDR1 and CDR2 from the germline V gene are SGHRS and YFSETQ. The V gene lost 4 bases and the J gene lost 0 bases, with 5 bases spanning the gap. The CDR3 runs 14 residues. CDR3 in amino acids: CASSDHSGANVLTF. The CDR3 nucleotides are TGCGCCAGCAGCGACCACTCTGGGGCCAACGTCCTGACTTTC.

The chain has TRBV19 and TRBJ2-7; 10 positions agree with TRBD1. The length of the CDR3 is 14 residues. Germline V lookup: CDR1 LNHDA, CDR2 SQIVND (reference sequence). J gave up 6 bases and V 6 bases, and 8 bases lay outside the gene matches. Written as DNA, the CDR3 is TGTGCCAGTAGCCGGCCCGGACAGGGGGGCGAGCAGTACTTC. This sequence encodes CASSRPGQGGEQYF.

As for this clone: Other nucleotide sequences in the sample specify the same CDR3. V gene TRBV9 combines with J gene TRBJ1-1, with TRBD1 matching over 7 bases. The germline gives CDR1 SGDLS, CDR2 YYNGEE. The CDR3 loop spans 14 amino acids. V was clipped by 0 bases and J by 4 bases; unmatched bases: 3. CDR3 region: CASSVEAGGTEAFF. CDR3 in DNA: TGTGCCAGCAGCGTAGAAGCAGGGGGCACTGAAGCTTTCTTT.

This chain connects TRBV30 to TRBJ1-1; D unclear. This CDR3 is 15 amino acids long. Germline V CDR1 and CDR2: GTSNPN, SVGIG (reference sequence). The ends were cut back, 1 base at V and 1 base at J, with 13 bases in the middle. In nucleotides, the CDR3 is TGTGCCTGGAGTGCCAAAAGAGGGAGGAACACTGAAGCTTTCTTT. Translating gives CAWSAKRGRNTEAFF.

The chain combines TRBV30 with TRBJ1-2, with a tentative D call TRBD1 (6 bases). Germline V gives CDR1 GTSNPN, CDR2 SVGIG (reference sequence). The length of the CDR3 is 15 residues. Trimming took off 2 bases at V and 8 bases at J, with 21 bases between the two ends. The CDR3: CAWSLLGGDLGGYTF. CDR3 nucleotides: TGTGCCTGGAGTCTCCTAGGGGGTGATTTGGGAGGCTACACCTTC.

This clone was seen repeatedly, ten times or more. The chain couples TRBV6-1 to TRBJ1-5, with 8 bases lining up with TRBD1. Germline V CDR1 and CDR2: MNHNS, SASEGT. This CDR3 is 16 amino acids long. Trimming cost V 1 base and J 7 bases; bases outside gene matches: 9. As DNA, the CDR3 is TGTGCCAGCAGTGAAGATTTTTCAGGGGGCAGACAGCCCCAGCATTTT. Its translation is CASSEDFSGGRQPQHF.

The table lists this clone with a few counts. This chain connects TRBV30 to TRBJ1-1; D ambiguous. This CDR3 is 11 amino acids long. The ends were cut back, 4 bases at V and 0 bases at J, with 3 bases in the middle. Germline values: CDR1 GTSNPN, CDR2 SVGIG (reference sequence). For the CDR3, the DNA is TGTGCCTGGACGGTGAACACTGAAGCTTTCTTT. Protein: CAWTVNTEAFF.

The gene calls are TRBV9 and TRBJ2-5, with 7 positions matching TRBD2. Germline V gives CDR1 SGDLS, CDR2 YYNGEE. CDR3 size: 15 residues. The J segment lost 5 bases and the V segment lost 0 bases, leaving 7 bases of the junction unmatched. CDR3 nucleotide sequence: TGTGCCAGCAGCGTAGGGGGAGGGAGTATGGAGACCCAGTACTTC. Its translation is CASSVGGGSMETQYF.

The chain couples TRBV11-2 to TRBJ2-1, with 8 bases fitting TRBD2. J was trimmed by 8 bases and V by 4 bases; bases with no gene match: 7. Per germline, CDR1 SGHAT and CDR2 FQNNGV. The CDR3 sequence is 14 residues long. The CDR3 nucleotides are TGTGCCAGCAGCTATCTAGTAGCGGGGTATGAGCAGTTCTTC. This sequence encodes CASSYLVAGYEQFF.